The rows below give T cell receptor beta chains drawn from one sample of a study of blood T cell repertoires in COVID-19. Sequenced by immunoSEQ multiplex PCR; TCRdb stores in-frame clones only, minus some. The sample shows over 80,000 clones, 70% to 90% of them seen only once. Sequencing input: peripheral blood. The receptors here all came from an elderly man with active or convalescent COVID-19. Both conserved end residues are part of each CDR3. The order of the fields is clone size, D gene, J gene, V gene, CDR3 length, CDR3 protein, CDR3 DNA. A D gene is named only where the DNA matches it firmly. Clone size is not always given. Where it is, it says once, few, many or a class for expanded clones.

size: -
D: -
J: TRBJ2-3
V: TRBV5-1
length: 17
CDR3: CASSQGWTISSTDTQYF
DNA: TGCGCCAGCAGCCAGGGATGGACAATTTCTAGCACAGATACGCAGTATTTT

size: -
D: -
J: TRBJ1-1
V: TRBV10-3
length: 12
CDR3: CAIRQSNTEAFF
DNA: TGTGCCATCAGACAGTCGAACACTGAAGCTTTCTTT

size: -
D: TRBD2
J: TRBJ2-1
V: TRBV9
length: 15
CDR3: CASSGTSGSYNEQFF
DNA: TGTGCCAGCAGCGGGACTAGCGGTTCCTACAATGAGCAGTTCTTC

size: -
D: TRBD1
J: TRBJ1-5
V: TRBV5-1
length: 14
CDR3: CASSGTGRDQPQHF
DNA: TGCGCCAGCAGCGGGACAGGGCGCGATCAGCCCCAGCATTTT

size: -
D: TRBD2
J: TRBJ2-3
V: TRBV7-6
length: 17
CDR3: CASSLPYEREGTDTQYF
DNA: TGTGCCAGCAGCTTACCCTATGAGCGGGAGGGCACAGATACGCAGTATTTT

size: few
D: TRBD1
J: TRBJ1-2
V: TRBV5-8
length: 15
CDR3: CASSLYEGARGGYTF
DNA: TGTGCCAGCAGCCTCTATGAGGGGGCCCGGGGAGGCTACACCTTC

size: -
D: -
J: TRBJ2-7
V: TRBV28
length: 14
CDR3: CASSLTSLPYEQYF
DNA: TGTGCCAGCAGCCTTACTAGCCTCCCCTACGAGCAGTACTTC

size: -
D: TRBD1
J: TRBJ1-6
V: TRBV2
length: 15
CDR3: CANRDRGSPNSPLHF
DNA: TGTGCCAACCGGGACAGGGGGTCCCCCAATTCACCCCTCCACTTT

size: few
D: -
J: TRBJ2-3
V: TRBV5-1
length: 13
CDR3: CASSLGDLDTQYF
DNA: TGCGCCAGCAGCTTAGGGGACTTAGATACGCAGTATTTT

size: few
D: -
J: TRBJ2-7
V: TRBV12-3/TRBV12-4
length: 12
CDR3: CASSLVHYEQYF
DNA: TGTGCCAGCAGTTTAGTCCACTACGAGCAGTACTTC

size: -
D: -
J: TRBJ1-1
V: TRBV7-3
length: 15
CDR3: CASSLSGGSGTEAFF
DNA: TGTGCCAGCAGCCTCTCCGGGGGGTCGGGCACTGAAGCTTTCTTT

size: -
D: TRBD2
J: TRBJ2-3
V: TRBV9
length: 18
CDR3: CASRWELAGGKYTDTQYF
DNA: TGTGCCAGCAGGTGGGAACTAGCGGGAGGAAAATACACAGATACGCAGTATTTT

size: -
D: TRBD1
J: TRBJ1-2
V: TRBV7-2
length: 16
CDR3: CASSYGPWQGAGGYTF
DNA: TGTGCCAGCAGCTACGGACCTTGGCAGGGGGCTGGTGGCTACACCTTC

size: -
D: TRBD1
J: TRBJ1-2
V: TRBV10-3
length: 14
CDR3: CAITLDRGNYGYTF
DNA: TGTGCCATCACCTTAGACAGGGGGAACTATGGCTACACCTTC

size: -
D: TRBD1
J: TRBJ1-2
V: TRBV9
length: 16
CDR3: CASSVWTGGLSDGYTF
DNA: TGTGCCAGCAGCGTGTGGACAGGGGGCTTGTCGGATGGCTACACCTTC

size: -
D: -
J: TRBJ1-1
V: TRBV18
length: 14
CDR3: CASSPLSVNTEAFF
DNA: TGTGCCAGCTCACCATTGTCTGTGAACACTGAAGCTTTCTTT

size: -
D: TRBD1
J: TRBJ1-1
V: TRBV28
length: 12
CDR3: CASSTRQGRAFF
DNA: TGTGCCAGCAGTACCCGACAGGGAAGAGCTTTCTTT

size: -
D: TRBD2
J: TRBJ2-2
V: TRBV5-5
length: 15
CDR3: CASSWGGVNTGELFF
DNA: TGTGCCAGCAGCTGGGGGGGAGTGAACACCGGGGAGCTGTTTTTT

size: -
D: -
J: TRBJ2-5
V: TRBV29-1
length: 13
CDR3: CSAERRRVETQYF
DNA: TGCAGCGCCGAACGGCGGCGCGTAGAGACCCAGTACTTC

size: -
D: -
J: TRBJ1-1
V: TRBV18
length: 14
CDR3: CASSRTNGNTEAFF
DNA: TGTGCCAGCTCCAGAACCAATGGGAACACTGAAGCTTTCTTT

size: -
D: TRBD1
J: TRBJ1-3
V: TRBV18
length: 16
CDR3: CASSVAGGSSGNTIYF
DNA: TGTGCCAGCTCAGTCGCAGGGGGCTCTTCTGGAAACACCATATATTTT

size: -
D: TRBD2
J: TRBJ2-2
V: TRBV19
length: 17
CDR3: CASSQGLAGVGAGELFF
DNA: TGTGCCAGTAGTCAGGGACTAGCGGGAGTTGGGGCCGGGGAGCTGTTTTTT